The clone carrying this T cell receptor beta chain appeared a few times. Per the original data handling: Reference gene primers were amplified, and this amplification served to estimate nucleated cell counts. TCRdb's table, derived via immunoSEQ multiplex PCR, lists solely in-frame clones and lacks some. The DNA was the basis for D and trimming; V, J and clone size are from that table. The table has roughly 250,000 clones, approximately 82% seen once. This sample was included in a study of blood T cell repertoires in COVID-19. Overall study: There were acute and convalescent COVID-19 samples, and they came from the United States, Italy and Spain. In each case, the material was cDNA or gDNA derived from T cells, B-cell-depleted T cells, or PBMCs.

The TCR comes from a woman at least 80 years old with active or convalescent COVID-19. Sequenced input: peripheral blood.

CDR3 loop: CASSPPRQIMNTEAFF. CDR3 DNA sequence: TGTGCCAGCTCACCGCCAAGACAGATAATGAACACTGAAGCTTTCTTT. The rearrangement uses TRBV18 and TRBJ1-1; TRBD1 is a possible D gene (5 bases). Germline V gives CDR1 KGHSH, CDR2 LQKENI. The CDR3 has 16 amino acids. Trimming stripped 3 bases from V and 0 bases from J, with 14 bases between.